A single sample is the source of the 14 T cell receptor beta chains below, sequenced in a study of early T cells in non-severe SARS-CoV-2 infection. TCRdb re-called the 5' RACE reads through MiXCR, storing one row per CDR3 protein. This table has tens of thousands of distinct CDR3 sequences, roughly 5.6% appearing once. The sequenced material came from whole blood. The receptors were gathered from an adult who was a healthcare worker with PCR-confirmed SARS-CoV-2 infection or an uninfected control (not recorded which).

The chain has TRBV20-1 and TRBJ2-1; 7 bases align to TRBD1. The CDR3 runs 14 residues. Germline-derived CDR1 and CDR2 are DFQATT and SNEGSKA (reference sequence). Unmatched junction bases numbered 12, after V lost 7 bases and J lost 6 bases. The CDR3 spells CSGIGQVGRNEQFF. CDR3 DNA: TGCAGTGGAATCGGACAGGTTGGTCGCAATGAGCAGTTCTTC.

Comments on this clonotype: Since a much larger clone is just one base distant, this may be a read error. This sequence joins TRBV7-8 and TRBJ2-6, with a possible D match to TRBD1 (5 bases). CDR1 is SGHVS and CDR2 is FQNEAQ in the germline V gene. The CDR3 extends over 16 amino acids. The CDR3 sequence is CASSLDTNSGANALTF. CDR3 in DNA: TGTGCCAGCAGCTTGGACACAAACTCTGGGGCCAACGCCCTGACTTTC. Based on the CDR3 plus reference TRBV7-8 and TRBJ2-6, the full variable domain is GAGVSQSPRYKVAKRGQDVALRCDPISGHVSLFWYQQALGQGPEFLTYFQNEAQLDKSGLPSDRFFAERPEGSVSTLKIQRTQQEDSAVYLCASSLDTNSGANALTFGAGSRLTVL.

This clonotype was found many times. This chain links TRBV7-9 with TRBJ2-1, with 10 positions matching TRBD2. Trimming took 4 bases from V and 4 from J; bases not matched to a gene: 7. Germline V gene lookup returns CDR1 SEHNR and CDR2 FQNEAQ (reference sequence). The CDR3 is 16 residues long. The CDR3 region has the DNA TGTGCCAGCAGCTGGACTAGCGGTCCCTCGTACAATGAGCAGTTCTTC. Its protein is CASSWTSGPSYNEQFF.

This clonotype was counted at least ten times. The genes are TRBV11-2 and TRBJ1-1; TRBD1 is a possible D gene (5 bases). Trimming stripped 4 bases from V and 8 bases from J, with 29 bases between. Germline V gene lookup returns CDR1 SGHAT and CDR2 FQNNGV. This CDR3 comprises 18 residues. The CDR3 DNA reads TGTGCCAGCAGCTCAAAAATTGACGGAACCAGCCGCGGGGCGGAAGCTTTCTTT. This gives the protein CASSSKIDGTSRGAEAFF.

This clonotype occurred many times. The chain couples TRBV12-3 or TRBV12-4 to TRBJ2-7; 11 bases map to TRBD2. This CDR3 contains 15 residues. With V trimmed by 7 bases and J by 4 bases, 9 bases remained unmatched. This CDR3 is CASTSGTSGGYEQYF. CDR3 nucleotide sequence: TGTGCCAGCACCTCAGGGACTAGCGGAGGGTACGAGCAGTACTTC.

This clonotype was seen ten or more times. The J gene is TRBJ2-7, the V gene TRBV7-9; D may be TRBD2 (6 bases). With 3 bases removed from V and 7 bases from J, the gap between germline ends came to 13 bases. CDR1 and CDR2 from the germline V gene are SEHNR and FQNEAQ (reference sequence). The length of the CDR3 is 13 residues. CDR3 residues: CASSFGTAGEQYF. The CDR3 bases are TGTGCCAGCAGCTTTGGAACCGCGGGGGAGCAGTACTTC.

This clonotype came up many times. The rearrangement links TRBV14 to TRBJ2-3; tentatively, D is TRBD1 (5 bases). CDR1 SGHDN and CDR2 FVKESK come from the germline V gene. This CDR3 region has 15 residues. The ends were cut back, 3 bases at V and 2 bases at J, with 12 bases in the middle. Written as DNA, the CDR3 is TGTGCCAGCAGCCAGGGTTCCGGACACACAGATACGCAGTATTTT. Its protein is CASSQGSGHTDTQYF.

This clonotype has just a few counts. V is TRBV5-6 and J is TRBJ2-3; D is ambiguous. Germline loops: CDR1 SGHDT, CDR2 YYEEEE. V lost 4 bases, J lost 0 bases, and 6 bases lay in between. There are 13 residues in the CDR3. CDR3 nucleotide sequence: TGTGCCAGCAGCGTAGGGAGCACAGATACGCAGTATTTT. The encoded protein is CASSVGSTDTQYF.

The gene calls are TRBV12-3 or TRBV12-4 and TRBJ2-7; TRBD1 agrees at 8 bases. V shed 5 bases and J 3 bases; nucleotides not matched to a gene: 0. This CDR3 region has 12 residues. CDR3 nucleotide sequence: TGTGCCAGCAGTACAGGGGGCTACGAGCAGTACTTC. Protein: CASSTGGYEQYF.

This clonotype was counted only a few times. V gene TRBV14 combines with J gene TRBJ2-1; D gene ambiguous. Trimming pared 1 base from V and 9 bases from J, leaving 10 bases between. This CDR3 has 13 amino acids. Germline V gene data show CDR1 as SGHDN and CDR2 as FVKESK. CDR3 coding DNA: TGTGCCAGCAGCCAAGTTCTCGTCAGTGAGCAGTTCTTC. Its translation: CASSQVLVSEQFF.

Comments on this clonotype: A much larger clone lies a single base off, so this may be a read error. The chain uses TRBV18 and TRBJ2-5, with 13 bases identical to TRBD2. Germline loops: CDR1 KGHSH, CDR2 LQKENI. This CDR3 has 17 amino acids. The V segment lost 1 base and the J segment 6 bases; nucleotides outside the gene matches: 8. The CDR3 spells CASSPLTSGGRRKTQYF. The CDR3 nucleotides are TGTGCCAGCTCACCACTGACTAGCGGGGGGCGAAGAAAGACCCAGTACTTC. Full variable domain (outside the CDR3, taken from reference TRBV18 and TRBJ2-5): NAGVMQNPRHLVRRRGQEARLRCSPMKGHSHVYWYRQLPEEGLKFMVYLQKENIIDESGMPKERFSAEFPKEGPSILRIQQVVRGDSAAYFCASSPLTSGGRRKTQYFGPGTRLLVL.

At least ten counts were recorded for this clonotype. V and J are TRBV19 and TRBJ2-6; D assignment may be TRBD1 or TRBD2 (5 bases each). This CDR3 comprises 14 residues. Trimming cost V 7 bases and J 2 bases, with 9 bases left between them. Germline V lookup: CDR1 LNHDA, CDR2 SQIVND (reference sequence). For the CDR3, the DNA is TGTGCCAGTACCAAGGGACCTGGGGCCAACGTCCTGACTTTC. It specifies CASTKGPGANVLTF.

This clonotype was found many times. This chain uses TRBV19 with TRBJ2-7; 7 bases fit TRBD1. V gave up 5 bases and J gave up 8 bases; unmatched junction bases: 15. Looked up from germline, CDR1 is LNHDA and CDR2 is SQIVND (reference sequence). The CDR3 sequence is 15 residues long. CDR3 loop: CASSVDREPNRKQYF. CDR3 coding DNA: TGTGCCAGTAGTGTCGACAGGGAACCCAATCGCAAGCAGTACTTC.

The table lists this clonotype with a few counts. The CDR3 here is CASSQDRTGAIAKNIQYF. DNA of the CDR3: TGCGCCAGCAGCCAAGATCGCACAGGGGCAATAGCCAAAAACATTCAGTACTTC. The chain carries TRBV4-1 and TRBJ2-4; 7 bases are a match to TRBD1. Germline V gene lookup returns CDR1 MGHRA and CDR2 YSYEKL. This CDR3 has 18 amino acids. Germline trimming cut 0 bases from V and 0 bases from J; bases unmatched to any gene: 8.